A single count supports the clone carrying this T cell receptor beta chain. The antigen remains unidentified. The CDR3 is made up of 21 amino acids. J was trimmed by 1 base and V by 3 bases; bases with no gene match: 19. Germline CDR1 GTSNPN, CDR2 SVGIG (reference sequence). Oncomine TCR Beta short-read sequencing was applied to DNA from cultured CD4+ T cells. DNA came from CD4+ T cells after culture. In TCRdb, the PCR reads were re-called with MiXCR into one record per CDR3 protein. The sample holds approximately 15,000 distinct CDR3 sequences, 43% seen once. This specimen belongs to a study of vaccination and CD4 T cells after COVID-19. Study details: Cellular stimulation was performed using overlapping spike peptides derived from SARS-CoV-2, HCoV-NL63, HCoV-OC43 and HCoV-229E. Study-level findings and limits: The study examined relatively few convalescent patients and included no early post-infection timepoints. A median approximately 83% of convalescent patients' SARS-CoV-2-reactive clones emerged only after vaccination.

Treatment denoted: approximately nine-day PBMC culture with coronavirus spike peptide pools or control peptides (ViraFEST assay). This sequence originates from a human donor who had recovered from COVID-19. This sequence joins TRBV30 and TRBJ2-2, with 11 bases matching TRBD2. The sequences come from CD4+ T cells from blood, cultured in vitro, collected after SARS-CoV-2 vaccination. CDR3 region: CAWRERLPLAGVWGNTGELFF. The CDR3 DNA is TGTGCCTGGAGGGAACGACTACCACTAGCGGGAGTATGGGGGAACACCGGGGAGCTGTTTTTT.